Below are 19 T cell receptor beta chains sequenced from a single sample in a study of blood T cell repertoires in COVID-19. Libraries were prepared by immunoSEQ multiplex PCR; TCRdb keeps only in-frame clonotypes and omits some of them. Of about 180,000 clones in the sample, approximately 92% were seen once. What was sequenced was PBMCs or T cells enriched from blood (not recorded which). Every receptor here comes from a woman aged 40 to 49 with acute COVID-19.

The chain uses TRBV10-2 and TRBJ1-5; D gene uncertain. Germline lookup yields CDR1 WSHSY and CDR2 SAAADI. CDR3 length: 17 amino acids. V lost 2 bases to trimming and J lost 3 bases, with 17 bases between them. This chain's CDR3 is CASSESRGSPFNQPQHF. Written as DNA, the CDR3 is TGCGCCAGCAGTGAGAGTAGAGGGAGCCCTTTCAATCAGCCCCAGCATTTT.

V gene TRBV7-6 combines with J gene TRBJ1-1; 8 bases line up with TRBD1. The CDR3 totals 17 residues. V trimming: 1 base; J trimming: 7 bases; junction bases outside the gene matches: 14. Germline CDR1 is SGHVS and CDR2 is FNYEAQ. In nucleotides, the CDR3 is TGTGCCAGCAGCTTAGGAGGGGTCGGACAGGGCCCGTTTGAAGCTTTCTTT. Translated, it gives CASSLGGVGQGPFEAFF.

V usage is TRBV6-6 and J usage is TRBJ2-2, with a weak D call TRBD1 (6 bases). Germline V lookup: CDR1 MNHNY, CDR2 SVGAGI (reference sequence). V shed 5 bases and J shed 0 bases, with 10 bases lying between them. CDR3 size: 15 residues. CDR3 region: CASSKDRSNTGELFF. The DNA of the CDR3 is TGTGCCAGCAGTAAGGACAGATCGAACACCGGGGAGCTGTTTTTT.

The rearrangement uses TRBV2 and TRBJ1-2; a possible D gene is TRBD1 (5 bases). With 2 bases removed from V and 2 bases from J, the gap between germline ends came to 6 bases. Germline V gene sequence: CDR1 SNHLY, CDR2 FYNNEI. The CDR3 is 13 amino acids. The DNA for the CDR3 is TGTGCCAGCAGTGAACAGGGAAACTATGGCTACACCTTC. It encodes CASSEQGNYGYTF.

The chain links TRBV18 to TRBJ1-6; 9 positions agree with TRBD1. J was trimmed by 10 bases and V by 3 bases; bases with no gene match: 4. There are 14 residues in the CDR3. From germline, CDR1 is KGHSH and CDR2 LQKENI. CDR3 amino acids: CASSPDRGNSPLHF. CDR3 coding DNA: TGTGCCAGCTCACCGGACAGGGGAAACTCACCCCTCCACTTT.

The genes are TRBV9 and TRBJ2-5, with D possibly TRBD2 on 6 matching bases. Trimming pared 4 bases from V and 8 bases from J, leaving 27 bases between. In germline, CDR1 is SGDLS, CDR2 YYNGEE. CDR3 length: 17 residues. The CDR3 loop reads CASSPPGARGPSFTQYF. In DNA, the CDR3 is TGTGCCAGCAGCCCGCCCGGGGCGCGGGGCCCCTCCTTTACCCAGTACTTC.

The chain joins TRBV30 to TRBJ2-3, with 9 positions matching TRBD2. The CDR3 covers 13 residues. CDR1 is GTSNPN and CDR2 is SVGIG in the germline V gene (reference sequence). V lost 1 base, J lost 4 bases, and 0 bases stayed unmatched. In DNA, the CDR3 is TGTGCCTGGAGTGGGACTAGCGCAGATACGCAGTATTTT. Its protein is CAWSGTSADTQYF.

Notes on this clone: The limits of the CDR3 on the DNA are not certain, so only TCRdb's listed CDR3 is given. The chain links TRBV21-1 to TRBJ2-7; TRBD1, as called in the table, went unchecked against the DNA. TRBV21-1 is flagged as a pseudogene. Termini included, the CDR3 measures 15 amino acids. CDR3 residues: CASSFWGQGAHEQYF.

The chain uses TRBV13 and TRBJ2-1; 8 bases are shared with TRBD2. CDR3 length equals 15 residues. Germline V CDR1 and CDR2: PRHDT, FYEKMQ (reference sequence). J gave up 1 base and V 5 bases, and 4 bases lay outside the gene matches. CDR3 residues: CASSTTSGSYNEQFF. CDR3 sequence (DNA): TGTGCCAGCAGCACTACTAGCGGTTCCTACAATGAGCAGTTCTTC. Full variable domain (missing parts from reference TRBV13 and TRBJ2-1): AAGVIQSPRHLIKEKRETATLKCYPIPRHDTVYWYQQGPGQDPQFLISFYEKMQSDKGSIPDRFSAQQFSDYHSELNMSSLELGDSALYFCASSTTSGSYNEQFFGPGTRLTVL.

The chain combines TRBV19 with TRBJ1-4; D uncertain. The germline V gene encodes CDR1 LNHDA and CDR2 SQIVND (reference sequence). V was clipped by 4 bases and J by 6 bases, with 12 bases between them. The CDR3 is 14 residues long. CDR3 loop: CASSTPEVYEKLFF. The CDR3 nucleotides read TGTGCCAGTAGTACCCCGGAGGTTTATGAAAAACTGTTTTTT. Full variable domain (remainder filled in from reference TRBV19 and TRBJ1-4): DGGITQSPKYLFRKEGQNVTLSCEQNLNHDAMYWYRQDPGQGLRLIYYSQIVNDFQKGDIAEGYSVSREKKESFPLTVTSAQKNPTAFYLCASSTPEVYEKLFFGSGTQLSVL.

The rearrangement links TRBV3-1 (or the pseudogene TRBV3-2) to TRBJ2-5; 9 bases are shared with TRBD2. CDR3 size: 17 residues. From germline, CDR1 is LGHDT and CDR2 YNNKEL (reference sequence). V was clipped by 3 bases and J by 5 bases; unmatched bases: 13. CDR3 loop: CASSHRSGGTRRETQYF. For the CDR3, the DNA is TGTGCCAGCAGCCATCGGAGCGGGGGGACCCGCCGGGAGACCCAGTACTTC.

The chain links TRBV12-3 or TRBV12-4 to TRBJ1-5; unclear D gene. The CDR3 consists of 12 residues. V lost 6 bases and J 5 bases, leaving 8 bases between the germline ends. This CDR3 is CASRVGYQPQHF. The CDR3 nucleotides read TGTGCCAGCAGGGTTGGCTATCAGCCCCAGCATTTT.

The gene calls are TRBV10-3 and TRBJ1-2, with 7 bases lining up with TRBD1. The V and J ends lost 6 bases and 6 bases, in that order; junction bases with no gene match: 7. CDR1 and CDR2 (germline): ENHRY, SYGVKD. The CDR3 contains 13 residues. The CDR3 region is CAIRVSGTDGYTF. The CDR3 nucleotides read TGTGCCATCAGAGTATCCGGGACAGATGGCTACACCTTC.

The chain joins TRBV3-1 (or the pseudogene TRBV3-2) to TRBJ2-3; 10 positions agree with TRBD2. CDR3 length: 15 amino acids. The junction had 0 bases not matched to a gene; V was cut back by 2 bases and J by 1 base. Germline values: CDR1 LGHDT, CDR2 YNNKEL (reference sequence). Here the CDR3 DNA reads TGTGCCAGCAGCCAACTAGCGGGAGGCACAGATACGCAGTATTTT. Translating gives CASSQLAGGTDTQYF.

V usage is TRBV3-1 (or the pseudogene TRBV3-2) and J usage is TRBJ2-7; TRBD2 might be the D (5 bases). The CDR3 extends over 19 amino acids. CDR1 and CDR2 (germline): LGHDT, YNNKEL (reference sequence). Trimming pared 1 base from V and 1 base from J, leaving 23 bases between. CDR3 sequence (DNA): TGTGCCAGCAGCCAAGTCAGTCGGGGTCGGCACACCTTATCCTACGAGCAGTACTTC. It encodes CASSQVSRGRHTLSYEQYF.

V gene TRBV7-3 combines with J gene TRBJ2-3, with TRBD2 identical over 10 bases. Looked up from germline, CDR1 is SGHTA and CDR2 is FQGTGA. V lost 4 bases, J lost 1 base, and 2 bases stayed unmatched. The CDR3 is 15 amino acids. The CDR3 sequence: CASSSLAGGTDTQYF. DNA of the CDR3: TGTGCCAGCAGCTCGCTAGCGGGGGGCACAGATACGCAGTATTTT. Filled out from reference TRBV7-3 and TRBJ2-3, the complete variable domain reads GAGVSQTPSNKVTEKGKYVELRCDPISGHTALYWYRQSLGQGPEFLIYFQGTGAADDSGLPNDRFFAVRPEGSVSTLKIQRTERGDSAVYLCASSSLAGGTDTQYFGPGTRLTVL.

The chain uses TRBV5-1 and TRBJ2-5; 10 bases are a match to TRBD1. This CDR3 is built from 13 residues. The V gene end was trimmed by 4 bases and the J gene end by 5 bases; junction bases not matched to a gene: 2. The germline CDR1 and CDR2 sequences are SGHRS and YFSETQ. The CDR3 nucleotides are TGCGCCAGCAGCGTGGACAGGGGGGAGACCCAGTACTTC. Encoded protein: CASSVDRGETQYF.

This sequence joins TRBV6-2 or TRBV6-3 and TRBJ1-5; 7 positions match TRBD1. V lost 2 bases, J lost 5 bases, and 12 bases stayed unmatched. CDR3 length equals 17 residues. Germline V gene data show CDR1 as MNHEY and CDR2 as SVGEGT. CDR3 DNA: TGTGCCAGCAGTTACAATGCTGGGACAGACATTGATCAGCCCCAGCATTTT. The encoded protein is CASSYNAGTDIDQPQHF.

The rearrangement links TRBV6-6 to TRBJ2-3, with 9 bases that match TRBD1. From germline, CDR1 is MNHNY and CDR2 SVGAGI (reference sequence). CDR3 length equals 16 residues. Trimming removed 1 base from V and 0 bases from J; junction bases left unmatched: 2. This chain's CDR3 is CASSYWDRASTDTQYF. Here the CDR3 DNA reads TGTGCCAGCAGTTACTGGGACAGGGCGAGCACAGATACGCAGTATTTT.